One T cell receptor (beta chain) is described in this entry. Its antigen is as yet unknown. V shed 1 base and J shed 5 bases, with 12 bases lying between them. Germline CDR1 reads SEHNR; CDR2 reads FQNEAQ (reference sequence). The CDR3 contains 15 residues. The sample is drawn from a study of spatial heterogeneity in lung cancer. Time point noted: sample taken at primary tumor resection. Sequencing was performed on whole RNA extracted from tumor and nontumor lung tissue, or from frozen PBMC, and the material was left unsorted. MiXCR, run by TCRdb on the 5' RACE reads, gives a single entry per CDR3 protein. The sample shows about 50,000 distinct CDR3 sequences, 7.6% of them seen only once. Broader study findings: Resection saw ubiquitous expanded tumor TCRs appear in blood more than follow-up did.

This clonotype was sampled from a female donor with early-stage non-small cell lung cancer. The sequenced sample was PBMCs, obtained at surgery. The chain couples TRBV7-9 to TRBJ2-1; D assignment may be TRBD1 or TRBD2 (6 bases each). Here the CDR3 DNA reads TGTGCCAGCAGCTTAGGTGCCGGGGGCAACAATGAGCAGTTCTTC. Translating gives CASSLGAGGNNEQFF.